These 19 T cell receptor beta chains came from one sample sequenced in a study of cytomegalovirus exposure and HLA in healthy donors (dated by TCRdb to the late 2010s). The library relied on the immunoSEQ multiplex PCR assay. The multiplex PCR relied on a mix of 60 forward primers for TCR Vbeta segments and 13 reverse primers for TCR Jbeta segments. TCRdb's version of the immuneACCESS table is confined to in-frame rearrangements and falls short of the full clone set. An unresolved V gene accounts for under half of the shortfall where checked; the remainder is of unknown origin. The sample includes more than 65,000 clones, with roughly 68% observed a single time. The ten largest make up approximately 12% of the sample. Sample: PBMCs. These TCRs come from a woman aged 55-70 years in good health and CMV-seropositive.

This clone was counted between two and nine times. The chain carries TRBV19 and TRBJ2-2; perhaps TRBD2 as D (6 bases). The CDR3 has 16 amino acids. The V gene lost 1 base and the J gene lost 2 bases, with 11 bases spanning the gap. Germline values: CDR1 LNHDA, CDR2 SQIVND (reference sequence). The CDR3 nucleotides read TGTGCCAGTAGTATAGCCCCGGGAGACAACACCGGGGAGCTGTTTTTT. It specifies CASSIAPGDNTGELFF.

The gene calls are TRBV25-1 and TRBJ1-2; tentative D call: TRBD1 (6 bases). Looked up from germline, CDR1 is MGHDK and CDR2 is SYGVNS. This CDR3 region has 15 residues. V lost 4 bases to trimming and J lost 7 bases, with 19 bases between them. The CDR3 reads CASSAPLGGGGGYTF. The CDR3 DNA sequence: TGTGCCAGCAGTGCACCCCTGGGCGGGGGCGGTGGCTACACCTTC.

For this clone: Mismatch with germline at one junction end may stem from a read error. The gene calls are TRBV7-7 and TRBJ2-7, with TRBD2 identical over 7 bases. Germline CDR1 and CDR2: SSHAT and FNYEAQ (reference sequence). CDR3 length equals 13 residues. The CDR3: CASSGTQSTQQYF. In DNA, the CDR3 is TGTGCTAGCAGCGGGACTCAATCTACGCAGCAGTACTTC.

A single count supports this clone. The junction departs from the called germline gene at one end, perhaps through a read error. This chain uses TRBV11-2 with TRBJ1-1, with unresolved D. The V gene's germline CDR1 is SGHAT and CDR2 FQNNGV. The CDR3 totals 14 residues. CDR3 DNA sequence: TGTGCCAGCACGACAACGGAAGTGAAAACTGAAGCTTTCTTT. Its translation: CASTTTEVKTEAFF.

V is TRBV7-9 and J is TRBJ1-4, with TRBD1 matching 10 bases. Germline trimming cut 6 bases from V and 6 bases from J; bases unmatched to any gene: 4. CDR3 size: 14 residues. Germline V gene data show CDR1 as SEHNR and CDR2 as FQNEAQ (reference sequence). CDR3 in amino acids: CASSLDRGDEKLFF. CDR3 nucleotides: TGTGCCAGCAGTTTGGACAGGGGGGATGAAAAACTGTTTTTT.

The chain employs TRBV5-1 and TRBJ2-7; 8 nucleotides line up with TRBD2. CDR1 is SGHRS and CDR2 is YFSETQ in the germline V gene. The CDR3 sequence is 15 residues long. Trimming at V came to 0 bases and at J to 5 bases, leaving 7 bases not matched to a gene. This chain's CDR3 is CASSLAGGAHHEQYF. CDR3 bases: TGCGCCAGCAGCTTGGCGGGGGGGGCCCACCACGAGCAGTACTTC.

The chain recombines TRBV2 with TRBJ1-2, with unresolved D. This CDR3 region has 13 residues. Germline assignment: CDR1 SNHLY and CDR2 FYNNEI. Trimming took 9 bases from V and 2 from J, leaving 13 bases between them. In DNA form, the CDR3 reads TGTGCCAGAACCGGGAGGGAAAACTATGGCTACACCTTC. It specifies CARTGRENYGYTF.

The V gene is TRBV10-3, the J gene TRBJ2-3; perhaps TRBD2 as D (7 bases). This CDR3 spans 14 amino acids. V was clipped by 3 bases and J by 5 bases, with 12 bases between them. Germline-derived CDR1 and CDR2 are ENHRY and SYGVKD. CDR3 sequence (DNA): TGTGCCATCAGTGATCGGGGGGCTGAAGATACGCAGTATTTT. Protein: CAISDRGAEDTQYF.

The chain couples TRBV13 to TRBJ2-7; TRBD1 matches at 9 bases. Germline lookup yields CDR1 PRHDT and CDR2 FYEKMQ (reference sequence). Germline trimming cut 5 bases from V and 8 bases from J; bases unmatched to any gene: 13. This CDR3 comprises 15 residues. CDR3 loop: CASSITQGARSQQYF. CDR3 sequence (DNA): TGTGCCAGCAGCATAACACAGGGGGCGAGGTCCCAGCAGTACTTC.

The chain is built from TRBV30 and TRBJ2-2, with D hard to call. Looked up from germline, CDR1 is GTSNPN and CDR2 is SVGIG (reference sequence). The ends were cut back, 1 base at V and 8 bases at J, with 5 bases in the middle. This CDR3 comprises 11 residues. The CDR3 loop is CAWSAEGELFF. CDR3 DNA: TGTGCCTGGAGTGCTGAGGGGGAGCTGTTTTTT.

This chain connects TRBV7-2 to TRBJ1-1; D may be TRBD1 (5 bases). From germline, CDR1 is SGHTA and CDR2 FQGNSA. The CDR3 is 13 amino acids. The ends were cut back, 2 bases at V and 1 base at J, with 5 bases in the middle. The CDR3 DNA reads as TGTGCCAGCAGCTTAAGGGGGAACACTGAAGCTTTCTTT. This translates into CASSLRGNTEAFF.

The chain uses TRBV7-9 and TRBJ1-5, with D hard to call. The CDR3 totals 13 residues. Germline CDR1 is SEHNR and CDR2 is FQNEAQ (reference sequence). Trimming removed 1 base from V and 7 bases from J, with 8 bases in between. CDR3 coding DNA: TGTGCCAGCAGCTTAGTGGCGGGGCAGCCCCAGCATTTT. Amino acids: CASSLVAGQPQHF.

This chain's CDR3 is CASSSRQNNEQFF. The CDR3 nucleotides are TGTGCCAGCAGCTCCCGACAGAACAATGAGCAGTTCTTC. This sequence joins TRBV5-6 and TRBJ2-1; maybe TRBD1 (5 bases). V was shortened by 3 bases and J by 5 bases, with 9 bases between the two germline ends. The length of the CDR3 is 13 residues. CDR1 and CDR2 (germline): SGHDT, YYEEEE.

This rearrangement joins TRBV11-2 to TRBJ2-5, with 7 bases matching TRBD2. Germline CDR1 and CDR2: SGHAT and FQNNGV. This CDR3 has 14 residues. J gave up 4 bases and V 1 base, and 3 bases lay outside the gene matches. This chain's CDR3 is CASSLGGGTETQYF. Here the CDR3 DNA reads TGTGCCAGCAGCTTAGGGGGGGGGACAGAGACCCAGTACTTC. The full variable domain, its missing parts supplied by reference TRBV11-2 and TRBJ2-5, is EAGVAQSPRYKIIEKRQSVAFWCNPISGHATLYWYQQILGQGPKLLIQFQNNGVVDDSQLPKDRFSAERLKGVDSTLKIQPAKLEDSAVYLCASSLGGGTETQYFGPGTRLLVL.

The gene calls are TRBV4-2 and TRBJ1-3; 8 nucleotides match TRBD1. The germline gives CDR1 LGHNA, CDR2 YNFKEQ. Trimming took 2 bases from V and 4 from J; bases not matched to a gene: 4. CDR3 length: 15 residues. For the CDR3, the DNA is TGTGCCAGCAGCCAATTCGACAGGGGCGGAAACACCATATATTTT. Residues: CASSQFDRGGNTIYF.

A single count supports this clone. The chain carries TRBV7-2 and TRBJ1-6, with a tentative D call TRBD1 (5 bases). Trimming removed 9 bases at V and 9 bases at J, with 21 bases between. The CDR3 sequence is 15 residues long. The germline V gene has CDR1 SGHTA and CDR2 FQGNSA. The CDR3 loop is CASSSFGQGGSPLHF. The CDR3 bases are TGTGCCAGTAGCAGCTTCGGTCAGGGCGGTTCACCCCTCCACTTT.

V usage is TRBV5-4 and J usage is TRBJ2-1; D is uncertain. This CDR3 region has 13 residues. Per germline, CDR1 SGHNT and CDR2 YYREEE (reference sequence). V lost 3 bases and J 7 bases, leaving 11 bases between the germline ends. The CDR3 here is CASSYQTGNEQFF. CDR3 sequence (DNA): TGTGCCAGCAGCTATCAGACTGGAAATGAGCAGTTCTTC.

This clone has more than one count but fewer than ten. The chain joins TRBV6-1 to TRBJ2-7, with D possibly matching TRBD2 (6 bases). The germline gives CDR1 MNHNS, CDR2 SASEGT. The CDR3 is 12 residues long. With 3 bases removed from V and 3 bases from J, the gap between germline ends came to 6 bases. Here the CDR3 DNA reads TGTGCCAGCAGTGAGGGGGGCTACGAGCAGTACTTC. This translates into CASSEGGYEQYF.

Here the CDR3 DNA reads TGTGCCAGCAGCGTGGTGGGCAATACGCAGTATTTT. Protein product: CASSVVGNTQYF. The rearrangement links TRBV9 to TRBJ2-3, with D hard to call. The CDR3 loop spans 12 amino acids. V was shortened by 2 bases and J by 7 bases, with 8 bases between the two germline ends. The germline V gene has CDR1 SGDLS and CDR2 YYNGEE.